Each of the 23 T cell receptor beta chains below was sequenced from the same sample in a study of T cell changes during pregnancy in multiple sclerosis. Sequenced by immunoSEQ multiplex PCR; TCRdb stores in-frame clones only, minus some. Of about 36,000 clones in the sample, 93% are singletons; the top ten hold 0.41%. The specimen was CD4+ T cells from peripheral blood mononuclear cells, collected in the first trimester of pregnancy. Receptor source: a female donor with multiple sclerosis, enrolled in a pregnancy study.

The chain recombines TRBV6-5 with TRBJ1-5; weak D call: TRBD1 (6 bases). CDR1 is MNHEY, CDR2 SVGAGI, per germline. This CDR3 region has 13 residues. V lost 5 bases to trimming and J lost 6 bases, with 11 bases between them. This chain's CDR3 is CASSQGRGQPQHF. As DNA, the CDR3 is TGTGCCAGCAGTCAGGGGAGGGGTCAGCCCCAGCATTTT.

This rearrangement joins TRBV7-9 to TRBJ1-1, with D perhaps matching TRBD1 (6 bases). CDR3 length equals 14 residues. Trimming cost V 2 bases and J 3 bases, with 10 bases left between them. Germline-derived CDR1 and CDR2 are SEHNR and FQNEAQ (reference sequence). CDR3: CASSLRNRDTEAFF. The CDR3 DNA sequence: TGTGCCAGCAGCTTAAGGAACAGGGACACTGAAGCTTTCTTT.

The V gene is TRBV7-2, the J gene TRBJ2-1; the match to TRBD2 covers 11 bases. The CDR3 is 16 amino acids. With V trimmed by 5 bases and J by 9 bases, 12 bases remained unmatched. Germline V gene data show CDR1 as SGHTA and CDR2 as FQGNSA. The CDR3 coding sequence is TGTGCCAGCAGCAAACGGACTAGCGGGTATAGCGGTGAGCAGTTCTTC. This encodes CASSKRTSGYSGEQFF.

V is TRBV18 and J is TRBJ1-5; a possible D gene is TRBD1 (5 bases). Germline lookup yields CDR1 KGHSH and CDR2 LQKENI. Trimming shortened V by 0 bases and J by 1 base, and 7 bases separated the two germline ends. CDR3 size: 15 residues. This CDR3 is CASSPPGGSNQPQHF. In DNA, the CDR3 is TGTGCCAGCTCACCACCGGGGGGAAGCAATCAGCCCCAGCATTTT.

This clone has a single count. This chain connects TRBV19 to TRBJ2-3; TRBD2 matches at 10 bases. Germline CDR1 reads LNHDA; CDR2 reads SQIVND (reference sequence). V was pared by 0 bases and J by 6 bases, with 6 bases of the junction left unmatched. The CDR3 is 16 amino acids. CDR3 loop: CASSIDAGLATDTQYF. CDR3 in DNA: TGTGCCAGTAGTATAGATGCGGGACTAGCGACTGATACGCAGTATTTT.

V is TRBV18 and J is TRBJ2-1, with TRBD1 as a possible D gene (5 bases). This CDR3 comprises 14 residues. Trimming left V 3 bases short and J 3 bases short, with 9 bases between. Germline V gene sequence: CDR1 KGHSH, CDR2 LQKENI. The CDR3 DNA follows: TGTGCCAGCTCACCGGCGACAGTCTACAATGAGCAGTTCTTC. Its translation is CASSPATVYNEQFF.

The V gene is TRBV4-2, the J gene TRBJ2-1; D uncertain. The germline V and J ends were trimmed by 1 base and 6 bases, with 13 bases remaining between them. This CDR3 has 15 amino acids. Germline V gives CDR1 LGHNA, CDR2 YNFKEQ. For the CDR3, the DNA is TGTGCCAGCAGCCAAGCGGCTAGTGGCAGCAATGAGCAGTTCTTC. Protein: CASSQAASGSNEQFF.

The chain joins TRBV4-3 to TRBJ2-2, with D hard to call. CDR1 and CDR2 (germline): LGHNA, YSLEER. V shed 6 bases and J shed 7 bases, with 15 bases lying between them. This CDR3 has 14 amino acids. The CDR3 DNA sequence: TGCGCCAGCAGACACGGTATAGCCAGCGGGGAGCTGTTTTTT. The encoded protein is CASRHGIASGELFF.

The chain recombines TRBV4-1 with TRBJ2-2, with TRBD1 matching over 11 bases. This CDR3 is 18 amino acids long. The V segment lost 0 bases and the J segment 0 bases; nucleotides outside the gene matches: 3. Per germline, CDR1 MGHRA and CDR2 YSYEKL. In nucleotides, the CDR3 is TGCGCCAGCAGCCAAGACGGACAGGGGGCAGCGAACACCGGGGAGCTGTTTTTT. It is translated as CASSQDGQGAANTGELFF.

The chain carries TRBV14 and TRBJ1-1, with D possibly TRBD1 on 5 matching bases. The CDR3 length is 15 residues. Per germline, CDR1 SGHDN and CDR2 FVKESK. V lost 6 bases, J lost 3 bases, and 17 bases lay in between. For the CDR3, the DNA is TGTGCCAGCAGGCACCTAGGTGGCAGGGACACTGAAGCTTTCTTT. Translation gives CASRHLGGRDTEAFF.

V is TRBV7-2 and J is TRBJ1-2; 10 positions match TRBD1. The CDR3 has 18 residues. Germline V lookup: CDR1 SGHTA, CDR2 FQGNSA. The V gene end was trimmed by 4 bases and the J gene end by 7 bases; junction bases not matched to a gene: 18. The CDR3 DNA sequence: TGTGCCAGCAGCTACAGTTCCACCGGGACAGGGGTATTTGCTGGCTACACCTTC. Amino acid sequence: CASSYSSTGTGVFAGYTF.

The rearrangement links TRBV11-1 to TRBJ2-7, with no clear D. CDR1 is SGHAT, CDR2 FQDESV, per germline (reference sequence). The CDR3 runs to 13 residues. V lost 3 bases and J lost 9, with 15 bases in between. Written as DNA, the CDR3 is TGTGCCAGCAGCTTGGGTGAGCAGGTCAGGCAGTACTTC. Translated: CASSLGEQVRQYF.

The count of this clone is one. In DNA form, the CDR3 reads TGTGCCAGCAGCTTGAGGACAGGGATAACCTACGAGCAGTACTTC. Amino acid sequence: CASSLRTGITYEQYF. The rearrangement uses TRBV7-6 and TRBJ2-7; 8 nucleotides line up with TRBD1. Trimming removed 3 bases from V and 2 bases from J; junction bases left unmatched: 6. Germline-derived CDR1 and CDR2 are SGHVS and FNYEAQ. The CDR3 has 15 residues.

This clone was counted once. This sequence joins TRBV7-9 and TRBJ2-2; the D gene is possibly TRBD1 (6 bases). CDR1 and CDR2 (germline): SEHNR, FQNEAQ (reference sequence). V lost 4 bases and J lost 4, with 19 bases in between. The CDR3 totals 17 residues. The CDR3 DNA sequence: TGTGCCAGCAGCTCCTACGACAGGTCGGTGGCCACCGGGGAGCTGTTTTTT. Its translation is CASSSYDRSVATGELFF.

The V and J genes are TRBV6-6 and TRBJ1-2, with no clear D. The CDR3 extends over 14 amino acids. V was clipped by 0 bases and J by 2 bases, with 7 bases between them. Germline V lookup: CDR1 MNHNY, CDR2 SVGAGI (reference sequence). The CDR3 coding sequence is TGTGCCAGCAGTTACTCAGCCGCAAACTATGGCTACACCTTC. This encodes CASSYSAANYGYTF.

The genes are TRBV7-6 and TRBJ2-5; tentative D call: TRBD1 (5 bases). V lost 1 base and J 2 bases, leaving 8 bases between the germline ends. CDR3 length equals 14 residues. Germline loops: CDR1 SGHVS, CDR2 FNYEAQ. CDR3 DNA sequence: TGTGCCAGCAGCTTAGATCAGGGACAAGAGACCCAGTACTTC. This gives the protein CASSLDQGQETQYF.

V gene TRBV7-2 combines with J gene TRBJ1-2, with D possibly matching TRBD1 (5 bases). The CDR3 has 15 amino acids. The V end lost 1 base, the J end lost 2 bases, and 11 bases lay between the germline ends. In germline, CDR1 is SGHTA, CDR2 FQGNSA. As DNA, the CDR3 is TGTGCCAGCAGCTTAGGGTTTAGGACAAACTATGGCTACACCTTC. Protein product: CASSLGFRTNYGYTF.

This chain connects TRBV11-2 to TRBJ2-1; 13 nucleotides match TRBD2. V was pared by 3 bases and J by 2 bases, with 4 bases of the junction left unmatched. Germline values: CDR1 SGHAT, CDR2 FQNNGV. This CDR3 is built from 17 residues. CDR3 amino acids: CASSLGLAGSTYNEQFF. The CDR3 nucleotides read TGTGCCAGCAGCTTGGGACTAGCGGGATCTACCTACAATGAGCAGTTCTTC.

V and J are TRBV10-2 and TRBJ1-2, with TRBD1 matching 11 bases. The CDR3 is made up of 15 amino acids. V lost 2 bases and J lost 4; bases outside the gene matches: 3. Germline V gives CDR1 WSHSY, CDR2 SAAADI. As DNA, the CDR3 is TGCGCCAGCAGTGAGATAGGACAGGGGGCCTATGGCTACACCTTC. It is translated as CASSEIGQGAYGYTF.

The rearrangement links TRBV10-1 to TRBJ2-7, with TRBD2 matching over 8 bases. The germline CDR1 and CDR2 sequences are WNHNN and SYGVQD (reference sequence). The CDR3 spans 13 residues. With 4 bases clipped from V and 8 bases from J, the junction kept 7 bases outside the gene matches. The CDR3 reads CASSGAGGEKQYF. CDR3 sequence (DNA): TGCGCCAGCAGTGGGGCGGGGGGAGAAAAGCAGTACTTC.

This chain uses TRBV7-6 with TRBJ1-1; maybe TRBD1 (5 bases). Per germline, CDR1 SGHVS and CDR2 FNYEAQ. Trimming pared 5 bases from V and 5 bases from J, leaving 18 bases between. The CDR3 contains 15 residues. The CDR3, as DNA: TGTGCCAGCAGCCGTAGGGAAGGGGCAAGGACTGAAGCTTTCTTT. It codes for CASSRREGARTEAFF.

V usage is TRBV9 and J usage is TRBJ1-1; D might be TRBD1 (6 bases). Trimming shortened V by 0 bases and J by 2 bases, and 11 bases separated the two germline ends. CDR3 size: 15 residues. Germline-derived CDR1 and CDR2 are SGDLS and YYNGEE. The CDR3 DNA is TGTGCCAGCAGCGTAGGGGCAGGGGTCAACACTGAAGCTTTCTTT. It encodes CASSVGAGVNTEAFF.

J is TRBJ2-3 and V is TRBV9; D is unresolved. The V end was cut by 0 bases, the J end by 6 bases, with 14 bases between. This CDR3 region has 15 residues. The germline CDR1 and CDR2 sequences are SGDLS and YYNGEE. This CDR3 reads CASSVVSHPGDTQYF. DNA for the CDR3: TGTGCCAGCAGCGTAGTGTCTCACCCCGGGGATACGCAGTATTTT.